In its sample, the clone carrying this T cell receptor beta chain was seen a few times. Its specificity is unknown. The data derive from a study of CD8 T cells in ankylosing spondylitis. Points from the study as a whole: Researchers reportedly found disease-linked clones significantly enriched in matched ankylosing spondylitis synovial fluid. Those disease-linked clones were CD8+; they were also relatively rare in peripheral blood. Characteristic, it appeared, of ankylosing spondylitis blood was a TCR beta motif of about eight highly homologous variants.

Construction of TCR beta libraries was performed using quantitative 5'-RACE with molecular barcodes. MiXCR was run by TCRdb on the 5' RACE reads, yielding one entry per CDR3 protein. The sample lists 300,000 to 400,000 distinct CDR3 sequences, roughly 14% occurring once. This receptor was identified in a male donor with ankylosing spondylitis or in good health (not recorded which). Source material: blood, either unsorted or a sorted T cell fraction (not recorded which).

The CDR3 sequence: CASSFVGDRGYEQYF. Here the CDR3 DNA reads TGTGCCAGCAGTTTTGTTGGGGACAGGGGATACGAGCAGTACTTC. The chain carries TRBV12-3 or TRBV12-4 and TRBJ2-7; TRBD1 matches at 10 bases. The CDR3 has 15 residues. V lost 3 bases and J lost 4; bases outside the gene matches: 6.